This entry is about one T cell receptor (beta chain). The sample is drawn from a study of blood T cell repertoires in COVID-19. Study overall: Acute and convalescent COVID-19 samples came from the United States, Italy and Spain. Sources were T cells, B-cell-depleted T cells, or PBMCs; the material itself was cDNA or gDNA.

Produced via immunoSEQ multiplex PCR; TCRdb's table is partial and in-frame only. The sample shows approximately 180,000 clones, approximately 85% of them seen only once. Deletions cut 0 bases from V and 0 bases from J, with 8 bases between. CDR3 length equals 16 residues. Germline V gives CDR1 MNHEY, CDR2 SVGAGI. V is TRBV6-5 and J is TRBJ1-4; no clear D gene. The origin of this receptor is a woman older than 75 with acute or convalescent COVID-19. The sequenced material came from peripheral blood. CDR3 protein: CASSYSGEATNEKLFF. The CDR3 DNA follows: TGTGCCAGCAGTTACTCCGGGGAAGCAACTAATGAAAAACTGTTTTTT.